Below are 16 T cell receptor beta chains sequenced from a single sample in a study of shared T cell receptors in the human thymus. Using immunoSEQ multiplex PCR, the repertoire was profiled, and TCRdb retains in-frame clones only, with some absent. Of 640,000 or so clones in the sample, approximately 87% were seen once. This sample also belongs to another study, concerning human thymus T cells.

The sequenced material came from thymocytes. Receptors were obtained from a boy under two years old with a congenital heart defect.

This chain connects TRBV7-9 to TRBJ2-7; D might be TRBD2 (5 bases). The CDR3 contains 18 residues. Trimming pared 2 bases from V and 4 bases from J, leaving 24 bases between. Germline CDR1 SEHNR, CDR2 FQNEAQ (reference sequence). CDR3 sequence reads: CASSLSPDEGEIQYEQYF. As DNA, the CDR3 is TGTGCCAGCAGCTTAAGTCCCGACGAGGGTGAAATCCAGTACGAGCAGTACTTC. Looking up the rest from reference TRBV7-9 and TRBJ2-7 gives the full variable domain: DTGVSQNPRHKITKRGQNVTFRCDPISEHNRLYWYRQTLGQGPEFLTYFQNEAQLEKSRLLSDRFSAERPKGSFSTLEIQRTEQGDSAMYLCASSLSPDEGEIQYEQYFGPGTRLTVT.

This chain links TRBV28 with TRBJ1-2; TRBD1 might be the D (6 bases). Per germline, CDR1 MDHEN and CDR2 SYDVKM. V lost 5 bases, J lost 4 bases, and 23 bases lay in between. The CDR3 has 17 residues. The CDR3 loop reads CASSTPLQGVAGYGYTF. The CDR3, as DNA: TGTGCCAGCAGTACCCCCTTACAGGGTGTCGCAGGCTATGGCTACACCTTC.

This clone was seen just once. DNA of the CDR3: TGTGCCAGCAGTCTAATCCCCCCTTCCAGGGGGCTTGGGTACGAGCAGTACTTC. Translation gives CASSLIPPSRGLGYEQYF. The chain links TRBV27 to TRBJ2-7; 8 nucleotides agree with TRBD1. This CDR3 has 18 amino acids. J gave up 4 bases and V 5 bases, and 19 bases lay outside the gene matches. Germline CDR1 MNHEY, CDR2 SMNVEV (reference sequence).

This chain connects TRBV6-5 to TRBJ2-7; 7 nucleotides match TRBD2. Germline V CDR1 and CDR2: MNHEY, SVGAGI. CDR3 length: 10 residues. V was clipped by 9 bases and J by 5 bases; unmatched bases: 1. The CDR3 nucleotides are TGTGCCAGTGGACTAGACGAGCAGTACTTC. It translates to CASGLDEQYF.

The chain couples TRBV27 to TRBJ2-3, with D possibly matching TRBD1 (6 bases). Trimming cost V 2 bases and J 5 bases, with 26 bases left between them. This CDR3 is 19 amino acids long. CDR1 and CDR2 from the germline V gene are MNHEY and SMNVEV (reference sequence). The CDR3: CASSLVVGAKRPGIDTQYF. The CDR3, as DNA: TGTGCCAGCAGTTTAGTTGTGGGGGCCAAGCGGCCAGGGATAGATACGCAGTATTTT.

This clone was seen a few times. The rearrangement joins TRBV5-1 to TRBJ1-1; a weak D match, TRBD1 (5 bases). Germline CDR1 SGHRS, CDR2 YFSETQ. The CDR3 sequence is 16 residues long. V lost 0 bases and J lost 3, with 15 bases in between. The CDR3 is CASSLAASCRDTEAFF. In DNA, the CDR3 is TGCGCCAGCAGCTTGGCGGCAAGTTGCAGGGACACTGAAGCTTTCTTT.

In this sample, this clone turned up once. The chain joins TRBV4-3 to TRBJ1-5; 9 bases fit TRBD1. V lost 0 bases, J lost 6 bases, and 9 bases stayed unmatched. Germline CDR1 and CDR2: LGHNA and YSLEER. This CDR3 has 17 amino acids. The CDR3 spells CASSQELQGQGSQPQHF. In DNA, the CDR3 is TGCGCCAGCAGCCAAGAGCTGCAGGGACAGGGAAGTCAGCCCCAGCATTTT.

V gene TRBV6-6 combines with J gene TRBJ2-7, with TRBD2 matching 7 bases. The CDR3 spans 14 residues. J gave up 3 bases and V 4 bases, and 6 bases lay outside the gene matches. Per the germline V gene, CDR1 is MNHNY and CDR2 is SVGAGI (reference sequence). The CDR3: CASSWGGWGYEQYF. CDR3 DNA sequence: TGTGCCAGCAGTTGGGGGGGATGGGGCTACGAGCAGTACTTC.

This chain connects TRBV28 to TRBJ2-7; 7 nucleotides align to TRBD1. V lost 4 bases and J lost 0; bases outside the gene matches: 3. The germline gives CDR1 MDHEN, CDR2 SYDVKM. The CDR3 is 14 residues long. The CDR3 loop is CASSSGTDSYEQYF. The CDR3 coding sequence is TGTGCCAGCAGTTCGGGGACAGACTCCTACGAGCAGTACTTC.

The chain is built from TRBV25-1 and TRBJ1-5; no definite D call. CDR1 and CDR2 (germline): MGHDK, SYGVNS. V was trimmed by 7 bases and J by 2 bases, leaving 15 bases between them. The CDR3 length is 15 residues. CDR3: CASKIEAYGNQPQHF. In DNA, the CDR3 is TGTGCCAGCAAAATCGAGGCGTACGGCAATCAGCCCCAGCATTTT.

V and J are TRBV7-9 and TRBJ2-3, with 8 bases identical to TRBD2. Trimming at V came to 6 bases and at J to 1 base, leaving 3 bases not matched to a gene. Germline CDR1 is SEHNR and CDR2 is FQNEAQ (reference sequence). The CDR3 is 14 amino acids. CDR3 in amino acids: CASRSSGGTDTQYF. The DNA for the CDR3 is TGTGCCAGCAGGAGTAGCGGGGGCACAGATACGCAGTATTTT.

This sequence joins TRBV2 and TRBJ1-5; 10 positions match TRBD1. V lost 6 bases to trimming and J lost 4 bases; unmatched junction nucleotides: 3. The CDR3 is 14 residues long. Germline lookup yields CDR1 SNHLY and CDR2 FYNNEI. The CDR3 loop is CASSDRGPNQPQHF. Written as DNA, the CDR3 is TGTGCCAGCAGCGACAGGGGGCCTAATCAGCCCCAGCATTTT.

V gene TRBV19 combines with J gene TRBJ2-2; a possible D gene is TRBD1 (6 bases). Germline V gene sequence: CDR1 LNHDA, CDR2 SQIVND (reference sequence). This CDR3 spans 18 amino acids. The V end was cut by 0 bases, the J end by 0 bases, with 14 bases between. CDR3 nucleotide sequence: TGTGCCAGTAGTATAGACCGGACAGATTACGCGAACACCGGGGAGCTGTTTTTT. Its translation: CASSIDRTDYANTGELFF.

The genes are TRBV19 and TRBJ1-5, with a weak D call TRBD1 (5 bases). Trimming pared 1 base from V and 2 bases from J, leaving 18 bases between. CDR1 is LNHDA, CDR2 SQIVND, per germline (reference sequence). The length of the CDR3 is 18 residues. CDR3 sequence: CASSIVGGGSVGNQPQHF. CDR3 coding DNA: TGTGCCAGTAGTATAGTTGGCGGGGGATCGGTCGGCAATCAGCCCCAGCATTTT.

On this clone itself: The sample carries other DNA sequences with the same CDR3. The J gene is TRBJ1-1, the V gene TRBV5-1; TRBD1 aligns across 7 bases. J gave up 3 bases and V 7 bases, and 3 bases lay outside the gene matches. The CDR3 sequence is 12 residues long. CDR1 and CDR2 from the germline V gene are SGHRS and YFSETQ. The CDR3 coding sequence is TGCGCCAGCGGCGACAGGGACACTGAAGCTTTCTTT. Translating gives CASGDRDTEAFF.

CDR3 sequence: CASSPEKGAHYGYTF. The CDR3 DNA follows: TGTGCCAGCAGCCCAGAAAAAGGGGCTCACTATGGCTACACCTTC. This chain connects TRBV7-9 to TRBJ1-2; D might be TRBD1 (5 bases). CDR1 is SEHNR and CDR2 is FQNEAQ in the germline V gene (reference sequence). The ends were cut back, 5 bases at V and 3 bases at J, with 16 bases in the middle. The CDR3 totals 15 residues.